This TCR beta chain was found in a study of cytomegalovirus exposure and HLA in healthy donors. At collection, donors were nominally healthy, but unrecorded immune exposures were probable. This clone has only one observation. Its matching antigen is unknown. 13 Jbeta primers and 60 Vbeta primers were used for the PCR. Repertoires were generated with immunoSEQ multiplex PCR, while TCRdb's copy carries only in-frame clones and drops some. In the table there are around 100,000 clones, about 75% of which are singletons. Germline V gene sequence: CDR1 KGHSH, CDR2 LQKENI. Germline trimming cut 3 bases from V and 5 bases from J; bases unmatched to any gene: 6. This CDR3 is built from 15 residues. Study results and caveats: An analysis that came later showed most CMV-associated TCR beta chains appearing HLA-restricted. A list of 150 or so TCR beta chains associated with cytomegalovirus was given. A later analysis revealed that TCR association rates differed between HLA loci, peaking at DRB1 and bottoming out at HLA-C.

The chain is built from TRBV18 and TRBJ2-7; TRBD1 matches 11 bases. This clonotype was obtained from a man in his fifties or sixties in good health and CMV-seronegative. The material sequenced was PBMCs. In nucleotides, the CDR3 is TGTGCCAGCTCACCCGATGGGACAGGGGGGAACGAGCAGTACTTC. Translation gives CASSPDGTGGNEQYF. Filled out from reference TRBV18 and TRBJ2-7, the complete variable domain reads NAGVMQNPRHLVRRRGQEARLRCSPMKGHSHVYWYRQLPEEGLKFMVYLQKENIIDESGMPKERFSAEFPKEGPSILRIQQVVRGDSAAYFCASSPDGTGGNEQYFGPGTRLTVT.